Sequencing of this T cell receptor beta chain was carried out in a study of CD8+ T cells in alopecia areata (dated by TCRdb to 2016 to 2019). With regard to the full study: Treated patients were enrolled in an open-label pilot trial of oral tofacitinib at 5 to 10 mg twice daily for moderate-to-severe alopecia areata. Clonality in the scalp was compared among normal scalp (n=4), patchy alopecia areata scalp (n=8), and alopecia totalis/universalis scalp (n=8). Tofacitinib-treated patients had biopsies at baseline and at 4 and 24 weeks of treatment, with a later scalp biopsy in several patients. For the treated patients, the SALT score, which quantifies what percentage of scalp surface area is affected, served as the measure of disease severity. RNA was obtained with the PAXgene miRNA kit for fixed scalp, the miRNeasy kit for PBMCs, and the RNeasy kit for mouse skin. Human TCRbeta sequencing covered scalp tissue and sorted CD4+ and CD8+ peripheral blood T cells from patchy and totalis/universalis alopecia areata patients and healthy controls. TCRbeta CDR3 regions were amplified by immunoSEQ multiplex PCR with 35 Vbeta forward and 13 Jbeta reverse primers. Tofacitinib was administered for 6 to 18 months, and 6 months of follow-up off drug were then conducted to assess delayed response and recurrence. High-throughput TCRbeta sequencing was used to examine T cell clonal expansion in alopecia areata in both the C3H/HeJ mouse model and human patients.

Broad study findings and their caveats: Because the treated cohort was small and included a single nonresponder, larger studies are needed to assess links between baseline CD8+ expansion and response. Unlike mouse skin, which is dominated by gammadelta T cells, normal human skin has resident alphabeta T cells that are also sequenced, and this complicates analysis of the scalp TCR repertoire. Compared with normal scalp, lesional scalp had higher clonality and more expanded CD8+ clones, particularly in alopecia totalis/universalis, a pattern that suggests antigenic drive. Many expanded lesional clones persisted in scalp and blood during tofacitinib treatment, which may partly explain relapse after stopping treatment. With tofacitinib, both scalp clonality and the number of expanded CD8+ clones among the top 100 scalp clones went down significantly. Compared with mice, TCR sequences shared between patients were less clear, possibly partly because of HLA diversity across the patient population.

The library was produced with the immunoSEQ multiplex PCR assay. RNA was extracted from all samples and reverse transcribed into cDNA as template for TCR sequencing. First-strand cDNA was synthesized with SuperScript III using a 2:1 mix of oligo-dT and random hexamers. Amplification bias was assessed with a synthetic immune receptor repertoire, and residual bias was removed computationally. As for how the authors treated the data: After raw reads were preprocessed to remove errors, the CDR3 was defined following IMGT conventions as running from the conserved cysteine to phenylalanine. Clonality was computed as 1 minus the Shannon entropy, with the entropy normalized by log2 of the number of productive unique TCRs. Whether scalp clones were CD4 or CD8 was inferred by matching scalp TCRbeta sequences against CD4 and CD8 repertoires sorted from blood. TCRdb obtained this table from immuneACCESS and retained in-frame rearrangements with V and J assigned. These tables miss some clones; where compared with another copy, unresolved V genes account for less than half of the shortfall, and the remainder is unexplained. D and trimming were read from the DNA, whereas the V and J calls and clone size are those reported in that table. The sample table shows about 120,000 clones, and approximately 53% are seen once. Around 0.46% of the sample lies in the top ten.

CDR1 is given as SGHTA and CDR2 as FQGNSA, both from the germline V gene. Measured from the cysteine to the phenylalanine, the CDR3 is 16 residues long. Only the CDR3 region is kept as DNA, spanning 48 bases read in frame from base 1. V was cut back by 7 bases and J by 3 bases, leaving a gap of 16 bases between them. Reading the label with the study, this specimen's time point is: four to five weeks on oral tofacitinib. Sample treatment or condition, as interpreted from the label and publication: oral pan-JAK inhibitor, 5-10 mg twice daily. From alopecia areata patients, peripheral blood was collected along with lesional scalp punch biopsies. PBMCs were isolated by density centrifugation and stained for CD3, CD4 and CD8, and CD4+ and CD8+ T cells were sorted on a FACSAria. Comment on this clone: The specificity of this receptor is unknown. Base-call qualities are not available, and no considerably larger clone is one nucleotide away.

The chain was built from TRBV7-2 and TRBJ2-6; TRBD2 is a possible D gene, resting on 5 matching bases. The TCR originated in a human donor with alopecia areata. The sample consisted of CD4+ T cells sorted from blood, taken at week 4, from a patient treated with tofacitinib. Read as DNA, the sequence is TGTGCCAGCAACCCATTACTAGGTAGTGGGGCCAACGTCCTGACTTTC. Translated, it reads CASNPLLGSGANVLTF.